This T cell receptor beta chain was recovered during a study of shared clonotypes between healthy human individuals. Study at large: Three plates each covered CD4 naive and memory; CD8 naive two, CD8 memory one.

Notes on the study in general: Sequencing depth was a factor that was expected to affect clonotype sharing among donors.

About this clone itself: What it binds is not known.

Deep was the level used in running the assay. TCRdb keeps only in-frame clones here, not all; method: immunoSEQ multiplex PCR. The data show a few million clones, with approximately 93% seen just once and 0.35% to 0.45% held by the top ten. Trimming removed 2 bases at V and 1 base at J, with 9 bases between. Per germline, CDR1 MRHNA and CDR2 SNTAGT. CDR3 length: 14 residues. Input material: naive CD4+ T cells from PBMCs. As to subset: CD45RA+ positively selected. The rearrangement joins TRBV6-4 to TRBJ2-7, with D possibly TRBD2 on 6 matching bases. The clonotype was recovered from a man between 18 and 29 years old in good health. Some clones in this sample may be carry-over from other donors' samples. CDR3 sequence: CASSDQEGSYEQYF. The DNA for the CDR3 is TGTGCCAGCAGTGACCAGGAGGGGTCCTACGAGCAGTACTTC.